This T cell receptor (beta chain) was recorded in a study of T cell responses to AZD1222 COVID-19 vaccine (dated by TCRdb to about 2021). In the study overall: A total of just over 230 trial participants underwent TCR sequencing, of whom 207 had received two doses of AZD1222 and some 25 had received two doses of the MenACWY control vaccine. Trial participants were enrolled by age into 18-55, 56-69 and 70-plus year subgroups, with 148, 28 and 57 TCR-sequenced participants respectively.

The study at large found these results: Reportedly, almost half of the unique spike-specific TCRs recognized epitopes lying outside the regions that are mutated in the B.1.351 and B.1.1.7 variants. In the small 56-69-year group, the increase in depth fell short of significance, most likely because of low power. After two AZD1222 doses, both the breadth and the depth of spike-specific TCRs were significantly higher than at day 0 and than in MenACWY recipients. Participants were mostly white British and included more females than males, and it was suggested by the authors that clonal diversity may have been underestimated. Vaccine-associated CD4 TCRs spanned the whole spike protein, with dominant responses in regions 160-218 and 743-854. Because no samples from the day 14 peak response were available, repertoires could be characterized only after the peak T cell response. Conclusions about previously exposed vaccinees were limited because only six AZD1222 recipients were SARS-CoV-2 seropositive at baseline.

V drops 1 base and J drops 4 bases, leaving 6 bases in between. The CDR3 runs 13 amino acids, cysteine and phenylalanine included. Only the CDR3 part of the read is kept: 39 bases, read in frame from the first base. Taken from the germline V gene (reference sequence), the CDR1 and CDR2 loops are SGHNT and YYREEE. As concerns this clone: Its antigen has not been determined. Per-base quality was not reported, and no clone a single base away is much larger than it.

In the paper's terms, the time point label means: about 28 days (+/-7) after the second vaccine dose. AZD1222 recipients with second doses at about 4 weeks or about 12 weeks were pooled, because spike-specific TCR depth and breadth did not differ between schedules. Samples from vaccinated people were obtained from the UK trials COV001 and COV002, which included a single-blind randomized controlled phase 2/3 trial of AZD1222 (ChAdOx1 nCoV-19) in healthy adults. Trial participant PBMC samples were collected at day 0 and day 28 after the second dose for TCRbeta chain sequencing. The CDR3 regions of human TCRbeta chains were analyzed by immunosequencing. The paper's data handling went like this. Repertoire TCRs were checked for matches against a reference library of SARS-CoV-2-specific TCRs that had been generated using the MIRA antigen-specificity platform. Breadth was defined as the fraction of unique TCRs that were SARS-CoV-2-associated. Depth was defined as the fraction of total T cells that were SARS-CoV-2-associated. Each spike-specific TCR was assigned to its reactive spike region and to a CD4 or CD8 class using the MIRA data. Log10-transformed breadth and depth values were compared by one-way ANOVA with Sidak's multiple comparisons tests. As stored in TCRdb, this immuneACCESS dataset retains in-frame rearrangements with V and J assigned. A fraction of the clones does not appear; measured against another copy, unresolved V genes explain less than half of the discrepancy, and the remainder lacks a known reason. That table supplies the V and J calls and clone size; D and trimming were determined from the DNA. A total of about 150,000 clones appear in this sample, roughly nine tenths of them only once. The ten largest clones take up about 3.6% of the sample.

The chain was built from TRBV5-4 and TRBJ1-3; the D gene is possibly TRBD1, with 5 bases matching. The TCR originated in an adult who received the AZD1222 COVID-19 vaccine. Sequencing was performed on peripheral blood, taken 28 days after the second AZD1222 dose. The sequenced DNA is TGTGCCAGCAGCTTGCCAGGGGGAAACACCATATATTTT. Translation gives CASSLPGGNTIYF.